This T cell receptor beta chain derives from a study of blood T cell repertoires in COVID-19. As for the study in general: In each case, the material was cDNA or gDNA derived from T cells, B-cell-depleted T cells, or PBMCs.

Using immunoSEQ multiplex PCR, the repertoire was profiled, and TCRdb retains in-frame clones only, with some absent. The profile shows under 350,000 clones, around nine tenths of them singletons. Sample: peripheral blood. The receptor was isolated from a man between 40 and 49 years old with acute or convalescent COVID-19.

Written as DNA, the CDR3 is TGTGCCAGCAGTGAAGCGGACAGGGTGGTCTACGAGCAGTACTTC. It specifies CASSEADRVVYEQYF. The chain couples TRBV2 to TRBJ2-7, with 8 positions matching TRBD1. This CDR3 has 15 residues. Per germline, CDR1 SNHLY and CDR2 FYNNEI. V trimming: 0 bases; J trimming: 3 bases; junction bases outside the gene matches: 4.